This T cell receptor beta chain derives from a study of shared clonotypes between healthy human individuals (dated by TCRdb to the early 2020s). For the study in its entirety: Three men and a couple of women, aged 18 to 49 years, made up the cohort. For each donor, CD4 naive and CD4 memory were each given three plates, CD8 naive was given two plates, and CD8 memory was given one plate. Blood TCR repertoires of roughly five healthy adults were deeply sequenced to estimate repertoire size and the extent of clonotype sharing between individuals. To increase sequencing depth and limit assay-specific biases, TCR repertoire library preparation and sequencing were carried out by different laboratories using diverse techniques. Each donor's leukapheresis produced roughly between roughly 0.94 and 9.5 billion PBMCs.

Using the deep immunoSEQ assay, TCR CDR3 regions were amplified from genomic DNA by multiplex PCR. Genomic DNA extracted from each cell subset was distributed evenly over all wells of several immunoSEQ 96-well plates, and each plate served as one replicate. For sorted subsets, roughly 200 ng genomic DNA, equal to 30,000 or so T cell genomes, was loaded into each replicate PCR. The purified libraries were quantified using a Qubit 3.0 fluorometer, sized with a Bioanalyzer 2100, and then quantified again using the KAPA Library Quantification kit. Every immunoSEQ 96-well plate was sequenced on a dedicated single-read 150-cycle Illumina NextSeq 550 flow cell. The paper's data handling went like this. The immunoSEQ output contained only junctional sequences without quality scores, so filtering could not match that applied to full-length reads. Sequences were annotated with PyIR, a Python wrapper for IgBLAST v1.9, using IMGT germline references to assign V/J genes and CDR3. Any read was removed if the V/J assignment was weak (E-value above 1e-6), the CDR3 was missing, or the read contained stop codons, out-of-frame junctions, or ambiguous translated residues. V3J clonotypes were defined by identical inferred V gene, J gene, and CDR3 amino acid sequence. To compute the percentage overlap between repertoires, the number of shared unique clonotypes was divided by the size of the smaller repertoire. Richness of each repertoire was evaluated using RTK rarefaction, the Chao1 estimator, and Recon v2.1 estimates of unobserved clonotypes. OLGA was used to compute generation probabilities for all TCRbeta clonotypes that the gDNA method yielded from a few donors. Sourced from immuneACCESS, this table was stored by TCRdb with only in-frame sequences that have V and J called. A share of the clones is absent; for the studies checked, an unresolved V gene accounts for under half, and the remainder has no known explanation. V and J calls and clone size are those listed in that table; D and trimming were worked out from the DNA. This sample is represented by 2 million to 2.5 million clones; approximately 93% of them were singletons. The ten largest clones take up around 0.4% of the sample.

Healthy HIV-negative adults with no recently reported acute infections or vaccinations were included as donors. Every donor was a Caucasian adult living in Nashville, Tennessee, USA. CD4+ T cells were enriched by magnetic negative selection; naive cells were then positively selected on CD45RA, and the negative fraction formed the memory subset. Blood was collected by leukapheresis, and PBMCs were isolated by Ficoll-Histopaque density gradient centrifugation and then cryopreserved in liquid nitrogen vapor phase. Analytical flow cytometry was used to check the purity and quantity of each magnetically sorted T cell population. Genomic DNA was isolated from each sorted fraction and quantified by UV absorbance on a Nanodrop 2000c. Concerning this clone itself: Its binding antigen is unknown. Base qualities are missing; no much larger clone stands one base away.

The paper's findings and limits, for the study overall: Clonotypes shared by all four sorted-subset donors showed higher generation probabilities than non-shared clonotypes. Even with the large sequencing depth, rarefaction of the sorted-subset datasets indicated that sequencing was incomplete. The small number of donors limited the genetic and exposure-history diversity represented. Across a handful of donors, 5% to 6% of naive CD4, approximately 3.5% of naive CD8, 2% to 2.5% of memory CD4, and 0.3% to 0.45% of memory CD8 clonotypes were shared. Based on pairwise subsampling, the degree of clonotype sharing among donors was expected to be affected by sequencing depth. Larger estimated clonotype richness was generally found for naive subsets than for memory subsets. Only blood was sampled, and tissue TCR repertoires likely differ from those in blood.

The sequenced sample consisted of naive CD4+ T cells from PBMCs. The cell subset or site label, read with the paper, signifies: CD45RA+ positively selected. The source of this sequence is a man aged 18 to 30 in good health. Some clones in this sample may be carry-over from other donors' samples.

The encoded CDR3 is CATAPGGGEQFF. The DNA reads as follows: TGTGCCACCGCACCCGGGGGAGGTGAGCAGTTCTTC. The chain is assembled from TRBV10-3 and TRBJ2-1, with TRBD2 tentatively as D gene (6 bases match). CDR1 is given as ENHRY and CDR2 as SYGVKD, both from the germline V gene. V is pared back by 10 bases and J by 9 bases, with 16 bases lying between the germline termini. Including cysteine and phenylalanine, the CDR3 has 12 amino acids. Of the read, only the CDR3 DNA is kept; its 36 bases are in frame from base 1.